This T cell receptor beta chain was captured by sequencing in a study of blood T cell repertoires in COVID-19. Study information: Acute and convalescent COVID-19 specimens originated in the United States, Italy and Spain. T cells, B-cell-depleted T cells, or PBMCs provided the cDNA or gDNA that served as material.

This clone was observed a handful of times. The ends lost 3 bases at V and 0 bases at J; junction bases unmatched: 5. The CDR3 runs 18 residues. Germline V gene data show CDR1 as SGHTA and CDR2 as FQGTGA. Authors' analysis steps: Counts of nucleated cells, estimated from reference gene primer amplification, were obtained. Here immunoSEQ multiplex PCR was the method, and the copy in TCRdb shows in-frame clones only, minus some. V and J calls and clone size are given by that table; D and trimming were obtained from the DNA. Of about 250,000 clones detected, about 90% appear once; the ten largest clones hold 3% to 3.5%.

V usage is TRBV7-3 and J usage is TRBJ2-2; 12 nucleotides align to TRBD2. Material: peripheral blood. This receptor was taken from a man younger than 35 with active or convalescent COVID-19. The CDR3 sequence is CASSFGASGRANTGELFF. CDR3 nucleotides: TGTGCCAGCAGCTTTGGTGCTAGCGGGAGGGCGAACACCGGGGAGCTGTTTTTT.